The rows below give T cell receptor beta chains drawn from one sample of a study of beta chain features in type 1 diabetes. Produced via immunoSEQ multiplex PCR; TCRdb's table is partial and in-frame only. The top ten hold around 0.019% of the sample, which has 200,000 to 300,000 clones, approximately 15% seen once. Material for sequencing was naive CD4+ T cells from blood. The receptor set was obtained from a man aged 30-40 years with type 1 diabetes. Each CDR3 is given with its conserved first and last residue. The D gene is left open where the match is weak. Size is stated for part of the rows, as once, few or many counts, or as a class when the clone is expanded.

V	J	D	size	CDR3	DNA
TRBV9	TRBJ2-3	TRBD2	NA	CASSDRLAGTQYF	TGTGCCAGCAGCGATAGACTAGCAGGCACGCAGTATTTT
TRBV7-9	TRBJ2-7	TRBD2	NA	CASSLETSGRLQYF	TGTGCCAGCAGCTTAGAAACTAGCGGGAGACTACAGTACTTC
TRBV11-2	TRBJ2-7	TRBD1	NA	CASTFGTAYSYEQYF	TGTGCCAGCACCTTCGGGACAGCGTACTCCTACGAGCAGTACTTC
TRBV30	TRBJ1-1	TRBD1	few	CAWSVDRGTEAFF	TGTGCCTGGAGTGTTGACAGGGGGACTGAAGCTTTCTTT
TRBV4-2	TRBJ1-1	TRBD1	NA	CASSQGQGAPRAAFF	TGTGCCAGCAGCCAAGGGCAGGGGGCCCCTCGCGCAGCTTTCTTT
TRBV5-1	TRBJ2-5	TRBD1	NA	CASSSTTGQETQYF	TGCGCCAGCAGCTCGACGACAGGGCAAGAGACCCAGTACTTC
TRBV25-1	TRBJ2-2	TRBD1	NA	CASSVGQGVSPGKLFF	TGTGCCAGCAGTGTCGGACAGGGGGTTTCACCGGGGAAGCTGTTTTTT
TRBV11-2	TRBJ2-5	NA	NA	CASSIATGYQETQYF	TGTGCCAGCAGCATCGCGACAGGCTACCAAGAGACCCAGTACTTC
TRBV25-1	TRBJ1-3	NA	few	CASSALNTIYF	TGTGCCAGCAGTGCCTTGAACACCATATATTTT
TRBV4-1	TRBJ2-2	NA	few	CASSQEGRGNTGELFF	TGCGCCAGCAGCCAAGAAGGTCGGGGGAACACCGGGGAGCTGTTTTTT
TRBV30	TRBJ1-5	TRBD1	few	CAWSTGVGQPQHF	TGTGCCTGGAGCACAGGGGTCGGACAGCCCCAGCATTTT
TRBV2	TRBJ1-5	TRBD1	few	CASSGQGGKQPQHF	TGTGCCAGCAGTGGGCAGGGGGGAAAGCAGCCCCAGCATTTT
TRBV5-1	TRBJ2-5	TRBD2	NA	CASSRREGLEETQYF	TGCGCCAGCAGCCGGAGGGAGGGTCTGGAGGAGACCCAGTACTTC
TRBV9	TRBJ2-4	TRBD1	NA	CASSVVGGQGNIQYF	TGTGCCAGCAGCGTAGTTGGGGGACAGGGAAACATTCAGTACTTC
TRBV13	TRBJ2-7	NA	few	CASSFRGAGTPGEQYF	TGTGCCAGCAGCTTCCGCGGGGCCGGGACCCCAGGCGAGCAGTACTTC
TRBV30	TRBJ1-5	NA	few	CAWSVEGSQPQHF	TGTGCCTGGAGTGTGGAGGGGTCTCAGCCCCAGCATTTT
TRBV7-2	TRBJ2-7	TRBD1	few	CASRDPGQGTYEQYF	TGTGCCAGCAGGGACCCGGGACAGGGGACCTACGAGCAGTACTTC
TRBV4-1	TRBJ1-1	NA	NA	CASSQGNMNTEAFF	TGCGCCAGCAGCCAAGGAAACATGAACACTGAAGCTTTCTTT